A selection of T cell receptor beta chains follows, all from one sample in a study of cytomegalovirus exposure and HLA in healthy donors. The method was immunoSEQ multiplex PCR; TCRdb's version includes in-frame clones alone and lacks a portion of them. The sample consists of about 59,000 clones, 83% of them appearing once. Sequencing was done on a sample of PBMCs. The receptor source for this set is a human donor in good health. Each CDR3 is given without its conserved first and last residue. The listing skips clone size in some rows; elsewhere it reads once, few, many or a size class.

once,TRBV5-6,ASSLGLRAFYGYT
few,TRBV6-1,ASRTSGVVTDTQY
once,TRBV5-1,ASSLLSMNTEAF
-,TRBV5-8,ASTLLPLYTGAGQPQH
-,TRBV28,ASSFSRWEPGAQNYEQY
few,TRBV7-2,ASSRTGGEDTQY
-,TRBV4-3,ASSTRPEGRGQGGDEQY
-,TRBV13,ASSSPGQGFESSYEQY
-,TRBV7-2,ASSSYRYNEQF
-,TRBV9,ASSVEVSGSENEQF
-,TRBV9,ASSYEGGDQPQH
few,TRBV11-3,ASSLLAGAQF
-,TRBV18,ASSKGLAEGGRSTDTQY
few,TRBV4-3,ASSGTGTHSGANVLT
-,TRBV11-2,ASSSARQAETQY
-,TRBV6-1,ASSDAQATPNSPLH
-,TRBV9,ASSVRTGGMETQY
once,TRBV5-5,ASSFSSSYEQY
-,TRBV4-3,ASSQEAGEWYEQY
-,TRBV6-5,ASRKAGQETQY
once,TRBV9,ASSVTDRGYSGNTIY
once,TRBV7-2,ASSAQSRGVLFHGYT
-,TRBV28,ASSLTGVAEAF
-,TRBV29-1,SVEWVGGIAYEQY
once,TRBV10-1,ASSDWDRGDTQY
-,TRBV7-6,ASSLGMGASNEKLF
-,TRBV12-5,ASGVNRGREYNEQF
-,TRBV7-8,ASSLRISSGSYNEQF
-,TRBV4-1,ASSQQRTMVGYEQY
-,TRBV10-3,AISVDYSASPLH
-,TRBV5-1,ASSLDGRFYEQY
once,TRBV9,ASSRGLAEYNEQF
-,TRBV11-2,ASSLTRGRHNEQF
few,TRBV13,ASSRAGGGHQPQH
-,TRBV27,ASGSGGNTGELF
-,TRBV28,ASSLPQNEQF
-,TRBV4-2,ASSQDRGLVGGTPLNEQF
once,TRBV7-8,ASSILDRVFSHNEQF
-,TRBV4-3,ASSQSQGGLRGELF
once,TRBV28,ASSPGLELTGELF
-,TRBV6-5,ASSYSRGNTIY
-,TRBV10-1,ASSESVREGDDTQY
-,TRBV10-3,AISDTGGEQY
-,TRBV28,ASSFTGLYNSPLH
-,TRBV4-1,ASSQERLAGPTGELF
-,TRBV5-4,ASSFPGFGGYT